This T cell receptor beta chain derives from a study of blood T cell repertoires in COVID-19. Clones were sequenced by immunoSEQ multiplex PCR, and TCRdb holds only the in-frame ones, with some missing. The sample has 100,000 to 150,000 clones, 80% to 90% seen once. From germline, CDR1 is SGHRS and CDR2 YFSETQ. The CDR3 loop spans 18 amino acids. Trimming stripped 0 bases from V and 0 bases from J, with 17 bases between. Sequencing was done on a sample of peripheral blood. The clonotype was recovered from a man in his sixties with COVID-19, enrolled during active disease. The J gene is TRBJ2-3, the V gene TRBV5-1; TRBD1 might be the D (5 bases). This CDR3 reads CASSLGDLRQLSTDTQYF. CDR3 DNA sequence: TGCGCCAGCAGCTTGGGGGATTTGAGACAGCTTAGCACAGATACGCAGTATTTT.